This T cell receptor (beta chain) was identified in a study of cytomegalovirus exposure and HLA in healthy donors. Overall study findings and caveats: Immune exposure was documented only through CMV serostatus. There was a cluster of highly shared sequence variants that was likely a sequencing artifact.

A multiplex PCR was run with 60 Vbeta primers and 13 Jbeta primers. Profiled with immunoSEQ multiplex PCR; TCRdb holds only in-frame clones, not every one. The sample has 90,000 to 120,000 clones; around 80% are singletons. Germline CDR1 and CDR2: SGDLS and YYNGEE. V shed 0 bases and J 4 bases; nucleotides not matched to a gene: 5. The CDR3 runs to 15 residues. On this clone itself: What it binds is unknown.

The chain combines TRBV9 with TRBJ2-3, with 7 nucleotides matching TRBD1. The source is a woman in her forties or fifties in good health and CMV-seropositive. What was sequenced was PBMCs. CDR3 sequence (DNA): TGTGCCAGCAGCGTAGGAGGGGGCAGCTCAGATACGCAGTATTTT. It translates to CASSVGGGSSDTQYF. The whole variable domain, filled in from reference TRBV9 and TRBJ2-3, reads DSGVTQTPKHLITATGQRVTLRCSPRSGDLSVYWYQQSLDQGLQFLIQYYNGEERAKGNILERFSAQQFPDLHSELNLSSLELGDSALYFCASSVGGGSSDTQYFGPGTRLTVL.